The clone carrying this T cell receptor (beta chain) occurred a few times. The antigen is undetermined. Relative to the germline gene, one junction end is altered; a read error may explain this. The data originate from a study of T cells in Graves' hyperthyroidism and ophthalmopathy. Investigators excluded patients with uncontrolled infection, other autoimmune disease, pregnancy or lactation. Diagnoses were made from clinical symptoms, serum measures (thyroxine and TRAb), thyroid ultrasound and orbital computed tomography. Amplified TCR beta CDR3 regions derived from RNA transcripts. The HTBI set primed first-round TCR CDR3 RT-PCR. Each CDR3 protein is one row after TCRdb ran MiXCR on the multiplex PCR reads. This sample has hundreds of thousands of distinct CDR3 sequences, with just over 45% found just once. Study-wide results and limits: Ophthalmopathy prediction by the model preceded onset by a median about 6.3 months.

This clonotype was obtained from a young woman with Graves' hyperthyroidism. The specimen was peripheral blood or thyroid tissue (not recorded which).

The DNA for the CDR3 is TGCGCCAGCCGGAAAGGGGGAAACTATGGCTACACCTTC. As protein: CASRKGGNYGYTF. The chain couples TRBV7-9 to TRBJ1-2; D possibly corresponds to TRBD1 (6 bases). The germline V gene has CDR1 SEHNR and CDR2 FQNEAQ (reference sequence). The CDR3 length is 13 residues.